The sequence of this T cell receptor (beta chain) was determined in a study of blood T cell repertoires in COVID-19. The CDR3 has 15 residues. Germline CDR1 reads SGHTA; CDR2 reads FQGNSA. V dropped 2 bases and J dropped 1 base, with 9 bases sitting between them. Sequencing used immunoSEQ multiplex PCR; TCRdb keeps in-frame clones, though not all of them. The sample includes about 180,000 clones, 80% to 90% of them seen just once. The gene calls are TRBV7-2 and TRBJ1-3; tentative D call: TRBD1 (6 bases). The clonotype was recovered from a man aged 40-50 years with active or convalescent COVID-19. Source material: peripheral blood. CDR3 amino acids: CASSLTGHSGNTIYF. The CDR3 nucleotides read TGTGCCAGCAGCTTAACAGGGCATTCTGGAAACACCATATATTTT.